This T cell receptor (beta chain) was captured by sequencing in a study of cytomegalovirus exposure and HLA in healthy donors. This CDR3 has 17 residues. Trimming pared 0 bases from V and 0 bases from J, leaving 14 bases between. Germline V CDR1 and CDR2: ENHRY, SYGVKD. Vbeta (60) and Jbeta (13) primers were used in the PCR. Clones were sequenced by immunoSEQ multiplex PCR, and TCRdb holds only the in-frame ones, with some missing. The sample contains about 120,000 clones, roughly 71% of which appear only once. The receptor comes from a middle-aged woman in good health and CMV-seropositive. The chain combines TRBV10-3 with TRBJ2-5, with TRBD2 as a possible D gene (6 bases). Material for sequencing was PBMCs. CDR3 protein: CAISESGLSFYQETQYF. The CDR3 DNA reads TGTGCCATCAGTGAGTCGGGACTCTCATTCTACCAAGAGACCCAGTACTTC.